This is a list of T cell receptor beta chains from one sample in a study of blood T cell repertoires in COVID-19. Assay used: immunoSEQ multiplex PCR; TCRdb lists only in-frame clones, some missing. The table records about 67,000 clones, over 70% of them present only once. Sequencing used peripheral blood. The receptor source for this set is a man in his forties or fifties with active COVID-19. CDR3s include the opening cysteine and the closing phenylalanine or tryptophan. The order of the fields is J gene, clone size, CDR3 length, D gene, V gene, CDR3 protein, CDR3 DNA. D genes are given only for firm matches. Clone sizes are given selectively: once, few, many, or a class where the clone is expanded.

TRBJ2-7,few,15,.,TRBV4-2,CASSQEDRRFYEQYF,TGTGCCAGCAGCCAGGAAGACAGAAGGTTCTACGAGCAGTACTTC
TRBJ1-2,.,13,.,TRBV30,CAWNPGTSSVYTF,TGTGCCTGGAATCCCGGGACTTCTAGCGTCTACACCTTC
TRBJ1-4,.,14,.,TRBV2,CASRVTAPNEKLFF,TGTGCCAGCAGGGTGACAGCCCCTAATGAAAAACTGTTTTTT
TRBJ1-1,.,15,TRBD1,TRBV7-2,CASTRQGALNTEAFF,TGTGCCAGCACGAGACAGGGGGCATTGAACACTGAAGCTTTCTTT
TRBJ1-6,.,15,.,TRBV5-1,CASSFTGQGFSPLHF,TGCGCCAGCAGCTTCACGGGACAAGGGTTTTCACCCCTCCACTTT
TRBJ1-4,.,16,.,TRBV6-1,CASSVHPGREDEKLFF,TGTGCCAGCAGTGTCCACCCTGGCAGGGAGGATGAAAAACTGTTTTTT
TRBJ2-2,.,14,.,TRBV7-2,CASSSRTGSGELFF,TGTGCCAGCAGCTCGCGGACTGGTAGCGGGGAGCTGTTTTTT
TRBJ2-1,once,13,.,TRBV7-6,CASSLGRYNEQFF,TGTGCCAGCAGCTTAGGCAGATACAATGAGCAGTTCTTC
TRBJ2-7,.,13,.,TRBV28,CASRSGSSYEQYF,TGTGCCAGCAGGTCGGGTTCCTCCTACGAGCAGTACTTC
TRBJ1-2,.,13,.,TRBV11-2,CSWDIQRRYGYTF,TGTTCGTGGGACATTCAACGACGCTATGGCTACACCTTC
TRBJ2-1,.,14,.,TRBV6-4,CASSAQDSPNEQFF,TGTGCCAGCAGTGCCCAGGACAGCCCTAATGAGCAGTTCTTC
TRBJ1-1,.,14,TRBD1,TRBV7-9,CASSFGQGGTEAFF,TGTGCCAGCAGCTTCGGACAGGGGGGCACTGAAGCTTTCTTT
TRBJ1-4,.,15,.,TRBV5-5,CASSLGLLTNEKLFF,TGTGCCAGCAGCTTGGGACTATTAACTAATGAAAAACTGTTTTTT
TRBJ2-3,.,16,TRBD2,TRBV11-1,CASSPGLAALTDTQYF,TGTGCCAGCAGCCCCGGACTAGCGGCTTTAACAGATACGCAGTATTTT
TRBJ2-1,.,17,.,TRBV7-6,CASSLTGIWSSGGEQFF,TGTGCCAGCAGCTTAACAGGGATCTGGAGTTCAGGTGGTGAGCAGTTCTTC
TRBJ1-1,.,16,TRBD1,TRBV18,CASSPQTGVGTTEAFF,TGTGCCAGCTCACCTCAGACAGGGGTGGGTACGACTGAAGCTTTCTTT
TRBJ1-6,.,15,TRBD1,TRBV7-3,CASSTSGTVNSPLHF,TGTGCCAGCAGCACCTCCGGGACAGTTAATTCACCCCTCCACTTT
TRBJ2-3,.,13,.,TRBV11-3,CASSSGLTDTQYF,TGTGCCAGCAGCTCAGGTCTCACAGATACGCAGTATTTT
TRBJ1-1,few,14,TRBD1,TRBV5-1,CASGQGGGDTEAFF,TGCGCCAGCGGACAGGGCGGGGGGGACACTGAAGCTTTCTTT
TRBJ2-7,.,15,.,TRBV3-1/TRBV3-2,CASSQGQRTVYEQYF,TGTGCCAGCAGCCAGGGGCAGAGGACAGTCTACGAGCAGTACTTC
TRBJ2-1,.,14,TRBD2,TRBV29-1,CSGGPTSGDNEQFF,TGCAGCGGCGGACCTACTAGCGGGGACAATGAGCAGTTCTTC
TRBJ2-4,.,14,.,TRBV28,CASTGRVGANIQYF,TGTGCCAGCACCGGCAGGGTTGGCGCGAACATTCAGTACTTC
TRBJ2-5,.,16,TRBD2,TRBV12-5,CACGLARGGRGETQYF,TGTGCTTGTGGTTTGGCGCGGGGGGGCCGGGGGGAGACCCAGTACTTC
TRBJ1-2,.,16,TRBD1,TRBV11-2,CASSPWTGGRDYGYTF,TGTGCCAGCAGCCCTTGGACAGGGGGCCGGGACTATGGCTACACCTTC
TRBJ2-1,once,12,.,TRBV2,CASSETANEQFF,TGTGCCAGCAGTGAAACTGCCAATGAGCAGTTCTTC
TRBJ1-6,.,13,.,TRBV12-3/TRBV12-4,CASSRQSASPLHF,TGTGCCAGCAGCAGACAGTCGGCTTCACCCCTCCACTTT
TRBJ2-7,.,13,.,TRBV10-3,CAISDGADYEQYF,TGTGCCATCAGTGATGGGGCTGATTACGAGCAGTACTTC
TRBJ2-3,.,13,TRBD1,TRBV2,CASSGGTADTQYF,TGTGCCAGCAGTGGGGGGACAGCCGATACGCAGTATTTT